This T cell receptor (beta chain) is from a study of blood T cell repertoires in COVID-19. Study background: Samples taken during acute and convalescent COVID-19 were collected in the United States, Italy and Spain. PBMCs, B-cell-depleted T cells, or T cells were the source of the cDNA or gDNA that made up the material.

Per the authors' pipeline: Counts of nucleated cells, estimated from reference gene primer amplification, were obtained. Clones were read by immunoSEQ multiplex PCR, and TCRdb kept only the in-frame ones, dropping some. The V and J calls and clone size are taken from that table; D and trimming were inferred from the DNA. The sample records about 190,000 clones, approximately 80% being singletons. The germline gives CDR1 SGHVS, CDR2 FQNEAQ. CDR3 length: 16 residues. Trimming cost V 3 bases and J 6 bases, with 17 bases left between them. This clonotype originated in a man between 60 and 75 years old with acute or convalescent COVID-19. V gene TRBV7-8 combines with J gene TRBJ1-4; D is unresolved. Sequenced material: peripheral blood. The CDR3 coding sequence is TGTGCCAGCAGCTTTGAATTTTCGGTGAGGGATGAAAAACTGTTTTTT. It encodes CASSFEFSVRDEKLFF.